The source of this T cell receptor beta chain is a study of blood T cell repertoires in COVID-19. Overall study context: Acute and convalescent COVID-19 samples came from the United States, Italy and Spain. Sources were T cells, B-cell-depleted T cells, or PBMCs; the material itself was cDNA or gDNA.

The CDR3 length is 16 residues. V dropped 2 bases and J dropped 4; count of bases not matched to a gene: 9. Germline CDR1 SEHNR, CDR2 FQNEAQ (reference sequence). This clone has a handful of counts. In the authors' methods: Amplification of reference gene primers provided the estimated nucleated cell counts. The protocol was immunoSEQ multiplex PCR, while the TCRdb copy is restricted to in-frame clones and leaves out a portion. That table is the source of V, J and clone size, and D and trimming were worked out from the DNA. Of about 97,000 clones in the sample, about 87% are singletons; the top ten hold 15%.

This TCR was sampled from a human donor in a cohort sampled during active COVID-19. The rearrangement links TRBV7-9 to TRBJ1-2, with 8 bases identical to TRBD1. Sequenced input: peripheral blood. The CDR3 here is CASSLMARGPSYGYTF. The CDR3 DNA reads as TGTGCCAGCAGCTTAATGGCCAGGGGGCCATCCTATGGCTACACCTTC.